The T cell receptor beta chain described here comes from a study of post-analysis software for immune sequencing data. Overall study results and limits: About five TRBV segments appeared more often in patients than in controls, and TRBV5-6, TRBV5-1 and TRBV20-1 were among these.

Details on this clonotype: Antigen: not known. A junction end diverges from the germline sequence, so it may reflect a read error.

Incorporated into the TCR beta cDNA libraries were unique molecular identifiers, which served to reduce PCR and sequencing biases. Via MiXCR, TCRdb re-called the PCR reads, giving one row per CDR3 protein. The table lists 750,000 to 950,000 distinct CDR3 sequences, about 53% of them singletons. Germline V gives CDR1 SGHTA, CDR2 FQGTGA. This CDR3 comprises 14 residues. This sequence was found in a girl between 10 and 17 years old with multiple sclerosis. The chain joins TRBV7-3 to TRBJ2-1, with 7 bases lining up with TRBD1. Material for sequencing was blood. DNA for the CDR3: TGTGCCAGTAGCTTAAGTGGGACAGTGTTTCGGCAGTTCTTC. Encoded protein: CASSLSGTVFRQFF.